A single sample gave rise to the 23 T cell receptor beta chains below, sequenced in a study of response to subunit inactivated influenza vaccine. TCRdb passed the RT-PCR reads through MiXCR, listing each CDR3 protein once. The table lists a few hundred thousand distinct CDR3 sequences, about 10% of them singletons. The sample also formed part of further work on T cells expressing NK-cell markers. That work adds: Researchers built TCR beta cDNA using 5'RACE template switching with UMIs.

The sequencing used PBMCs from blood, collected on the day of vaccination. These receptors all come from a man aged 50 to 60 who received an inactivated influenza vaccine.

The chain links TRBV21-1 to TRBJ2-1; TRBD2, as called in the table, went unchecked against the DNA. TRBV21-1 is annotated as a pseudogene. CDR3 length: 20 residues. CDR3 coding DNA: TGTGCCAGCAGCAAAGTATGGAGACTAGCGGGTACGAGCTCCTACAATGAGCAGTTCTTC. As protein: CASSKVWRLAGTSSYNEQFF.

This clonotype was counted between two and nine times. The chain employs TRBV19 and TRBJ2-3; 11 nucleotides agree with TRBD1. Germline V gene sequence: CDR1 LNHDA, CDR2 SQIVND (reference sequence). CDR3 length equals 15 residues. J was trimmed by 8 bases and V by 1 base; bases with no gene match: 5. CDR3 in amino acids: CASSIVGQGGTTQYF. For the CDR3, the DNA is TGTGCCAGTAGTATAGTGGGACAGGGGGGGACTACGCAGTATTTT. The full variable domain, with the rest looked up from reference TRBV19 and TRBJ2-3, is DGGITQSPKYLFRKEGQNVTLSCEQNLNHDAMYWYRQDPGQGLRLIYYSQIVNDFQKGDIAEGYSVSREKKESFPLTVTSAQKNPTAFYLCASSIVGQGGTTQYFGPGTRLTVL.

The CDR3 bases are TGTGCCAGCAGCCAGGGACTAGCGGGGAGAGTAGGGTACGAGCAGTACTTC. Amino acid sequence: CASSQGLAGRVGYEQYF. The chain couples TRBV6-1 to TRBJ2-7; 13 positions agree with TRBD2. In germline, CDR1 is MNHNS, CDR2 SASEGT. Losses at the gene ends were 6 bases for V and 4 bases for J; bases not matched to a gene: 12. This CDR3 spans 17 amino acids.

This rearrangement joins TRBV3-1 to TRBJ2-7; the D call may be TRBD1 or TRBD2 (5 bases each). Germline V gives CDR1 LGHDT, CDR2 YNNKEL (reference sequence). Trimming cost V 3 bases and J 7 bases, with 10 bases left between them. CDR3 length: 12 residues. CDR3 sequence reads: CASSQLEGEQYF. In nucleotides, the CDR3 is TGTGCCAGCAGCCAGTTAGAGGGGGAGCAGTACTTC.

This clonotype was recorded once. The chain joins TRBV19 to TRBJ2-5; D is unresolved. Trimming took off 4 bases at V and 7 bases at J, with 16 bases between the two ends. Germline CDR1 reads LNHDA; CDR2 reads SQIVND (reference sequence). The CDR3 length is 14 residues. As DNA, the CDR3 is TGTGCCAGTAGTACAGACGCGGCGGTGGCGACCCAGTACTTC. As protein: CASSTDAAVATQYF.

In this sample, this clonotype turned up a few times. The chain combines TRBV11-2 with TRBJ2-3; TRBD2 aligns across 13 bases. The CDR3 sequence is 17 residues long. Per the germline V gene, CDR1 is SGHAT and CDR2 is FQNNGV. After removal of 5 bases from V and 2 bases from J, the junction contained 7 bases not matched to a gene. The CDR3 DNA follows: TGTGCCAGCAGCCCAATAACTAGCGGGGGGGACACAGATACGCAGTATTTT. This encodes CASSPITSGGDTDTQYF.

The chain is built from TRBV7-9 and TRBJ2-7; D possibly corresponds to TRBD1 (6 bases). CDR1 and CDR2 from the germline V gene are SEHNR and FQNEAQ (reference sequence). Between the trimmed V and J ends, which lost 3 bases and 7 bases, there was a span of 19 bases. CDR3 size: 15 residues. CDR3 in amino acids: CASSFQGPQLGEQYF. The CDR3 region has the DNA TGTGCCAGCAGCTTTCAGGGGCCTCAGCTGGGAGAGCAGTACTTC.

CDR3 DNA: TGTGCCAGCAGCCGAGGGGGTACTAATGAAAAACTGTTTTTT. Protein sequence: CASSRGGTNEKLFF. This chain uses TRBV12-3 or TRBV12-4 with TRBJ1-4; D may be TRBD1 (6 bases). The V gene lost 6 bases and the J gene lost 2 bases, with 10 bases spanning the gap. The CDR3 is made up of 14 amino acids.

This clonotype was counted only a few times. This chain connects TRBV11-2 to TRBJ2-1, with a tentative D call TRBD2 (5 bases). Germline CDR1 and CDR2: SGHAT and FQNNGV. Trimming took 0 bases from V and 4 from J, leaving 10 bases between them. This CDR3 spans 15 amino acids. In DNA, the CDR3 is TGTGCCAGCAGCTTAGACGTTGAGGGTTACAATGAGCAGTTCTTC. This encodes CASSLDVEGYNEQFF.

Only a few counts were recorded for this clonotype. The V call is TRBV5-1, the J call TRBJ1-1; no reliable D call. The CDR3 loop spans 16 amino acids. Germline-derived CDR1 and CDR2 are SGHRS and YFSETQ. V was shortened by 2 bases and J by 6 bases, with 20 bases between the two germline ends. In nucleotides, the CDR3 is TGCGCCAGCAGCTTAGGACCCGGCAAAGGGTTGGCTGAAGCTTTCTTT. This gives the protein CASSLGPGKGLAEAFF. The whole variable domain, filled in from reference TRBV5-1 and TRBJ1-1, reads KAGVTQTPRYLIKTRGQQVTLSCSPISGHRSVSWYQQTPGQGLQFLFEYFSETQRNKGNFPGRFSGRQFSNSRSEMNVSTLELGDSALYLCASSLGPGKGLAEAFFGQGTRLTVV.

There are a few counts of this clonotype. The rearrangement joins TRBV7-9 to TRBJ2-1; 10 bases line up with TRBD2. With 7 bases clipped from V and 6 bases from J, the junction kept 3 bases outside the gene matches. Looked up from germline, CDR1 is SEHNR and CDR2 is FQNEAQ (reference sequence). CDR3 length: 13 residues. CDR3 nucleotides: TGTGCCAGCATGGCTAGCGGGAGCAATGAGCAGTTCTTC. Its protein product is CASMASGSNEQFF.

The table lists this clonotype with a few counts. This chain joins TRBV29-1 and TRBJ1-4, with 9 bases identical to TRBD1. J gave up 0 bases and V 7 bases, and 9 bases lay outside the gene matches. The CDR3 extends over 16 amino acids. Germline lookup yields CDR1 SQVTM and CDR2 ANQGSEA. The CDR3 here is CSATGTGKTTNEKLFF. The CDR3 nucleotides read TGCAGCGCCACCGGGACAGGGAAAACAACTAATGAAAAACTGTTTTTT.

This clonotype was counted between two and nine times. The chain recombines TRBV4-1 with TRBJ1-2; tentatively, D is TRBD1 (5 bases). Germline V CDR1 and CDR2: MGHRA, YSYEKL. V gave up 1 base and J gave up 8 bases, with 17 bases separating them. The CDR3 has 15 amino acids. The CDR3 here is CASSQVSGGDDGYTF. The DNA of the CDR3 is TGCGCCAGCAGCCAAGTGAGTGGAGGGGATGACGGCTACACCTTC.

The chain couples TRBV7-2 to TRBJ2-7, with 8 positions matching TRBD2. This CDR3 has 16 amino acids. The germline V gene encodes CDR1 SGHTA and CDR2 FQGNSA. J gave up 6 bases and V 4 bases, and 14 bases lay outside the gene matches. CDR3: CASSSGGLPNLAEQYF. In DNA, the CDR3 is TGTGCCAGCAGCTCGGGGGGGCTCCCAAACCTCGCCGAGCAGTACTTC.

This clonotype has more than one count but fewer than ten. The V and J genes are TRBV20-1 and TRBJ2-3, with D hard to call. The CDR3 consists of 14 residues. V was clipped by 0 bases and J by 2 bases, with 9 bases between them. From germline, CDR1 is DFQATT and CDR2 SNEGSKA (reference sequence). CDR3 protein: CSAREDSLTDTQYF. The CDR3 DNA follows: TGCAGTGCTAGAGAGGATTCGCTCACAGATACGCAGTATTTT.

The chain couples TRBV4-1 to TRBJ1-5; D is undetermined. Between the trimmed V and J ends, which lost 3 bases and 3 bases, there was a span of 9 bases. The CDR3 length is 14 residues. CDR1 is MGHRA and CDR2 is YSYEKL in the germline V gene. CDR3 coding DNA: TGCGCCAGCAGCCAGGCGCAGAACAATCAGCCCCAGCATTTT. It encodes CASSQAQNNQPQHF.

This clonotype was found many times. This rearrangement joins TRBV20-1 to TRBJ2-1; D ambiguous. Per the germline V gene, CDR1 is DFQATT and CDR2 is SNEGSKA (reference sequence). This CDR3 is built from 13 residues. The ends were cut back, 5 bases at V and 6 bases at J, with 14 bases in the middle. CDR3 in DNA: TGCAGTGCTCTGCGACCACGTATCAATGAGCAGTTCTTC. Amino acid sequence: CSALRPRINEQFF.

This clonotype was observed at least ten times. The genes are TRBV6-1 and TRBJ1-1, with TRBD1 matching 9 bases. In germline, CDR1 is MNHNS, CDR2 SASEGT. The ends lost 7 bases at V and 2 bases at J; junction bases unmatched: 5. The CDR3 spans 14 residues. DNA of the CDR3: TGTGCCAGCACCCGGGGACAGGGAAACACTGAAGCTTTCTTT. Its protein is CASTRGQGNTEAFF.

This clonotype was seen more than once but under ten times. J is TRBJ2-5 and V is TRBV6-1, with 10 bases matching TRBD2. Germline loops: CDR1 MNHNS, CDR2 SASEGT. The J segment lost 2 bases and the V segment lost 4 bases, leaving 7 bases of the junction unmatched. This CDR3 has 16 amino acids. CDR3 region: CASSVTTSGLQETQYF. CDR3 coding DNA: TGTGCCAGCAGTGTCACGACTAGCGGGTTACAAGAGACCCAGTACTTC.

This chain uses TRBV28 with TRBJ2-5; TRBD2 might be the D (5 bases). Germline V CDR1 and CDR2: MDHEN, SYDVKM. Trimming removed 0 bases from V and 3 bases from J, with 11 bases in between. The CDR3 is made up of 15 amino acids. CDR3 loop: CASSLWEVGKETQYF. The CDR3 DNA follows: TGTGCCAGCAGTTTATGGGAGGTGGGAAAAGAGACCCAGTACTTC. The whole variable domain, remainder taken from reference TRBV28 and TRBJ2-5, is DVKVTQSSRYLVKRTGEKVFLECVQDMDHENMFWYRQDPGLGLRLIYFSYDVKMKEKGDIPEGYSVSREKKERFSLILESASTNQTSMYLCASSLWEVGKETQYFGPGTRLLVL.

This clonotype was detected ten times or more. DNA for the CDR3: TGTGCCAGCAGTGAAAGTCCCGGGACTAGCTACAATGAGCAGTTCTTC. Translated: CASSESPGTSYNEQFF. This chain links TRBV6-4 with TRBJ2-1; 8 bases are a match to TRBD2. V dropped 3 bases and J dropped 3; count of bases not matched to a gene: 7. The CDR3 runs to 16 residues. CDR1 and CDR2 from the germline V gene are MRHNA and SNTAGT.

This clonotype has only a few counts. The chain joins TRBV28 to TRBJ2-7, with D uncertain. The V gene lost 4 bases and the J gene lost 2 bases, with 12 bases spanning the gap. Germline CDR1 and CDR2: MDHEN and SYDVKM. This CDR3 region has 14 residues. CDR3 sequence: CASSYGDGAYEQYF. As DNA, the CDR3 is TGTGCCAGCAGTTACGGCGACGGAGCCTACGAGCAGTACTTC.

In this sample, this clonotype turned up a few times. The V and J genes are TRBV28 and TRBJ1-1; no definite D call. This CDR3 is built from 11 residues. Per germline, CDR1 MDHEN and CDR2 SYDVKM. Trimming removed 10 bases from V and 1 base from J, with 7 bases in between. The CDR3 sequence is CATWGNTEAFF. DNA for the CDR3: TGTGCCACCTGGGGGAACACTGAAGCTTTCTTT.